This TCR beta chain stems from a study of T cell repertoires in cytomegalovirus infection (dated by TCRdb to the late 2010s). Describing the broader study: The peptide stimulations were aimed at well-studied HLA-B-restricted epitopes as well as recently identified HLA-C-restricted CMV epitopes, whose presentation resists viral immunomodulation. Donor HLA type was relevant to the analysis, because carriage of CMV infection together with the matching HLA type was indicated by public TCR beta signatures.

On this clonotype: The clone's antigen remains unknown. No quality values exist for individual bases; no much larger clone is one base distant.

Per the publication, the treatment or condition label means: in vitro stimulation with specific CMV peptide epitopes to enrich CMV-specific T cells. The run used an Illumina HiSeq 1500. TCRdb took the public reads, trimmed them with fastp at Q25, ran MiXCR for clone calling and kept in-frame beta chains. Duplicate CDR3 protein sequences are folded into a single record with the most common DNA and genes. The sample records about 900,000 distinct CDR3 sequences, approximately 30% of which are singletons. Jointly, the top ten make up about an eighth of the sample. What the study reported, not specific to this receptor: In both this cohort and an independent cohort of 352 donors, the cumulative frequency of public TCR beta family members distinguished carriers of CMV infection plus the relevant HLA type. The ex vivo response was dominated by HLA-C-restricted CMV-specific TCR beta clonotypes, and the single most frequent clonotype in two of eight donors was supplied by these HLA-C-restricted clonotypes.

Taken from the germline V gene (reference sequence), the CDR1 and CDR2 loops are LNHDA and SQIVND. Inclusive of the bounding cysteine and phenylalanine, the CDR3 is 15 residues long. Only the CDR3 region is kept as DNA, spanning 45 bases read in frame from base 1. The junction shows trimming of 2 bases on V and 7 bases on J, and the gene matches do not reach 5 bases of it. Recombination linked TRBV19 to TRBJ2-1; 10 nucleotides in the junction match TRBD2. The input for sequencing was cultured CD8+ T cells from PBMCs, taken from culture after CMV antigen stimulation. This receptor was taken from a human donor in good health (CMV status not recorded). Some clones in this sample may be carry-over from other donors' samples. The sequenced DNA is TGTGCCAGTAGTATAATAGCGGGGGGTAGGAATGAGCAGTTCTTC. Protein translation: CASSIIAGGRNEQFF.